This T cell receptor beta chain was sequenced in a study of T cells in Graves' hyperthyroidism and ophthalmopathy. Study-level information: Blood from the periphery was taken at initial diagnosis, before any treatment. Study observations and caveats: Within blood appeared most thyroid clonotypes that had expanded above 0.001.

These patients, aged 18 to 65, had recently diagnosed hyperthyroidism lasting under 2 months. The study based diagnoses on clinical symptoms, serum thyroxine and TRAb, thyroid ultrasound and orbital computed tomography. The investigators amplified TCR beta CDR3 regions from RNA transcripts. When the TCR CDR3 underwent first-round RT-PCR, the HTBI primer set was used. MiXCR was run by TCRdb on the multiplex PCR reads, yielding one entry per CDR3 protein. The sample yields hundreds of thousands of distinct CDR3 sequences, 15% to 20% seen once. This clonotype was detected ten times or more. Its target is unknown. The germline gives CDR1 SGHRS, CDR2 YFSETQ. V lost 4 bases to trimming and J lost 0 bases, with 11 bases between them. The CDR3 contains 15 residues.

The chain carries TRBV5-1 and TRBJ2-1; D uncertain. The source material was blood. The clonotype was recovered from a woman in her thirties with Graves' hyperthyroidism. CDR3 coding DNA: TGCGCCAGCAGCACCGGGTCCTTCTCCTACAATGAGCAGTTCTTC. Its protein product is CASSTGSFSYNEQFF.